The clone carrying this T cell receptor (beta chain) was observed a few times. Its target is not known. The donors, all of them Caucasian adults, lived in Nashville, Tennessee. This was a deep-level run. Clones were read by immunoSEQ multiplex PCR, and TCRdb kept only the in-frame ones, dropping some. The repertoire holds 800,000 to 1,200,000 clones, with approximately 78% as singletons. The data stem from a study of shared clonotypes between healthy human individuals. About the study: Three plates were used per donor for CD4 naive, three for CD4 memory, two for CD8 naive and one for CD8 memory.

The study, taken as a whole, reports: Inspection by rarefaction showed sorted-subset sequencing to be incomplete despite large depth.

The source material was memory CD4+ T cells from PBMCs. The subset was: CD45RA-negative fraction. The TCR originated in a young man in good health. Some clones in this sample may be carry-over from other donors' samples.

CDR3 sequence (DNA): TGTGCCAGCAGCCTCCCACACGGACAGGGGGAAGATACGCAGTATTTT. Amino acid sequence: CASSLPHGQGEDTQYF. V is TRBV7-9 and J is TRBJ2-3, with TRBD1 identical over 10 bases. The germline gives CDR1 SEHNR, CDR2 FQNEAQ (reference sequence). The CDR3 is 16 residues long. V lost 5 bases to trimming and J lost 5 bases; unmatched junction nucleotides: 10.